This entry is about one T cell receptor (beta chain). V was clipped by 6 bases and J by 3 bases; unmatched bases: 8. Germline CDR1 and CDR2: SNHLY and FYNNEI. This CDR3 is 14 amino acids long. Per the original methods: The authors estimated nucleated cell counts from reference gene primer amplification. Using immunoSEQ multiplex PCR, the repertoire was profiled, and TCRdb retains in-frame clones only, with some absent. V, J and clone size were drawn from that table, and D and trimming were deduced from the DNA. This table holds about 140,000 clones, over 70% found once. The source of the sample is a study of blood T cell repertoires in COVID-19. Turning to the study itself: Acute and convalescent COVID-19 specimens originated in the United States, Italy and Spain.

This TCR came from a man in his fifties or sixties with active COVID-19. This chain uses TRBV2 with TRBJ2-7; 7 positions agree with TRBD1. Sequencing input: peripheral blood. The CDR3 loop reads CASRPQGTVYEQYF. CDR3 nucleotides: TGTGCCAGCAGACCCCAAGGGACAGTCTACGAGCAGTACTTC. The whole variable domain, remainder taken from reference TRBV2 and TRBJ2-7, is EPEVTQTPSHQVTQMGQEVILRCVPISNHLYFYWYRQILGQKVEFLVSFYNNEISEKSEIFDDQFSVERPDGSNFTLKIRSTKLEDSAMYFCASRPQGTVYEQYFGPGTRLTVT.